The subject of this entry is one T cell receptor (beta chain). The method was immunoSEQ multiplex PCR; TCRdb's version includes in-frame clones alone and lacks a portion of them. The sample yields around 2,000,000 clones, approximately 94% seen once. This record comes from a study of shared clonotypes between healthy human individuals. Trimming removed 2 bases at V and 0 bases at J, with 7 bases between. There are 14 residues in the CDR3. Germline lookup yields CDR1 MDHEN and CDR2 SYDVKM. Naive CD8 populations comprised CD45RO-negative cells positively selected for CCR7, excluding terminally differentiated effector memory CD45RA+ cells.

This clonotype originated in a man aged 18 to 29 in good health. Some clones in this sample may be carry-over from other donors' samples. Sequencing input: naive CD8+ T cells from PBMCs. The chain employs TRBV28 and TRBJ1-2; no definite D call. CDR3 bases: TGTGCCAGCAGTTTAAGGCTAGCTAACTATGGCTACACCTTC. Amino acids: CASSLRLANYGYTF.